This T cell receptor (beta chain) was profiled in a study of control samples from healthy donors and cancer patients. In regard to this clone: The germline gene is not matched at one end of the junction; a read error may be the cause.

Germline V CDR1 and CDR2: LNHDA, SQIVND (reference sequence). This CDR3 has 14 residues. Assay used: immunoSEQ multiplex PCR; TCRdb lists only in-frame clones, some missing. The data hold 150,000 to 200,000 clones, with more than 85% observed a single time. Specimen: blood. This receptor was taken from a woman aged 40-49 years in good health. The chain is built from TRBV19 and TRBJ2-2; D is unclear. Here the CDR3 reads CASRLGWDTGELFF. CDR3 in DNA: TGTGCGAGTAGGTTGGGTTGGGACACCGGGGAGCTGTTTTTT.